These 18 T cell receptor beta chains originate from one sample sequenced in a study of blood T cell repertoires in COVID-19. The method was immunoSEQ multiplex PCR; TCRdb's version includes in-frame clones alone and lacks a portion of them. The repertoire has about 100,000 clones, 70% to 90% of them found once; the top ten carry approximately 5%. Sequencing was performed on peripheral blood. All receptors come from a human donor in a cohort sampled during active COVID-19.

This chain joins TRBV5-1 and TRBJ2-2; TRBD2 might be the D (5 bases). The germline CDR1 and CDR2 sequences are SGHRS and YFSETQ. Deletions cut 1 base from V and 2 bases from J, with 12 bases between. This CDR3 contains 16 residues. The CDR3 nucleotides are TGCGCCAGCAGCTTGAGAGCGGCCTTAAACACCGGGGAGCTGTTTTTT. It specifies CASSLRAALNTGELFF.

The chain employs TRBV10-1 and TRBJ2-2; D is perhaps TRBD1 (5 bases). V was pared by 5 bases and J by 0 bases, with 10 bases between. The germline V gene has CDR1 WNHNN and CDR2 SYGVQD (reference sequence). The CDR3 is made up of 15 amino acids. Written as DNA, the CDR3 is TGCGCCAGCAGTAGGGGCGACCCGAACACCGGGGAGCTGTTTTTT. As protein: CASSRGDPNTGELFF.

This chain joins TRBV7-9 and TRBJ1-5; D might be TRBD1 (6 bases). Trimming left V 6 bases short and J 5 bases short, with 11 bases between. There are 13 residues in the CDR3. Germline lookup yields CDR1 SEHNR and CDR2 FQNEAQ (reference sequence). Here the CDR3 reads CASSTGSHQPQHF. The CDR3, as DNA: TGTGCCAGCAGTACAGGGAGTCATCAGCCCCAGCATTTT.

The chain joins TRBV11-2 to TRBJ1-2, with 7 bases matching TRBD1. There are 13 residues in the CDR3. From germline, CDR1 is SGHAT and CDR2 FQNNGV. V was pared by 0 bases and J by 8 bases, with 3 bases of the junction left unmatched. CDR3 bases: TGTGCCAGCAGCTTAGAAGAGGGGGCGGGCTACACCTTC. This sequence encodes CASSLEEGAGYTF.

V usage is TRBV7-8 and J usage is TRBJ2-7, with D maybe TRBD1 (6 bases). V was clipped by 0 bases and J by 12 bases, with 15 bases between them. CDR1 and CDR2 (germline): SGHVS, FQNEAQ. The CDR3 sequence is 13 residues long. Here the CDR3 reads CASSLAGGTIWYF. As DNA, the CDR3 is TGTGCCAGCAGCTTAGCAGGGGGTACGATATGGTACTTC.

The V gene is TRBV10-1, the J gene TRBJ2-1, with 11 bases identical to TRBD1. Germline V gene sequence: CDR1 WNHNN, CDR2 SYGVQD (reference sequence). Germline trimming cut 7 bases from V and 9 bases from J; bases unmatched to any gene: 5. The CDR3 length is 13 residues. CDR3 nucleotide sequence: TGCGCCAGCATGCCGGGACAGGGGGGTGAGCAGTTCTTC. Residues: CASMPGQGGEQFF.

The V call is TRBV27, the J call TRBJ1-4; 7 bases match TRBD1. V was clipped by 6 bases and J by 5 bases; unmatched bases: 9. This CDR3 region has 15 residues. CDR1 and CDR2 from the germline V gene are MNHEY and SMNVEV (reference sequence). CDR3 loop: CASSPIRGLNEKLFF. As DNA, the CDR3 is TGTGCCAGCAGCCCTATCAGGGGGTTGAATGAAAAACTGTTTTTT.

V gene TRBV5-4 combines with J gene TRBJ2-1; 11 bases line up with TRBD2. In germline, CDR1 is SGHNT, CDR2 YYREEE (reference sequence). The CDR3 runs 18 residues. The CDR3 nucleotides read TGTGCAGGCGGATTAGGTAGCGGGAGGGAAAGGTCCTACAATGAGCAGTTCTTC. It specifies CAGGLGSGRERSYNEQFF.

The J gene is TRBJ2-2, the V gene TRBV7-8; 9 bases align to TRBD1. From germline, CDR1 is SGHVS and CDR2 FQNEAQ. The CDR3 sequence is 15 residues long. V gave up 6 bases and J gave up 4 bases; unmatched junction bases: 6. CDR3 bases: TGTGCCAGCAGATCGGGGACAGGGAGCACCGGGGAGCTGTTTTTT. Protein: CASRSGTGSTGELFF.

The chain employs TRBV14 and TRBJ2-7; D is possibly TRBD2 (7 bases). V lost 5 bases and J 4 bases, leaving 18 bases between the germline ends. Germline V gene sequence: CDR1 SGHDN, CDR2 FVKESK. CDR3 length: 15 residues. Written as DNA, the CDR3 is TGTGCCAGCAGCAAGAATCGGGGGGCGGCGTACGAGCAGTACTTC. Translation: CASSKNRGAAYEQYF.

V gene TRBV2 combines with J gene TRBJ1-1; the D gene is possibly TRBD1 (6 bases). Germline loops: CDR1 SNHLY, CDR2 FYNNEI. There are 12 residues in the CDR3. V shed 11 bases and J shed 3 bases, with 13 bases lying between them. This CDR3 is CARRGQYTEAFF. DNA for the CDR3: TGTGCCCGTCGAGGACAGTACACTGAAGCTTTCTTT.

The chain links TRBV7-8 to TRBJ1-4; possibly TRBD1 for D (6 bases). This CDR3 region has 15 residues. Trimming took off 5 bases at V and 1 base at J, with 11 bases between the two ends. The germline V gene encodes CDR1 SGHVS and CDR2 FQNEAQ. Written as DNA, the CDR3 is TGTGCCAGCAGCGCTTACAGGGTAACTAATGAAAAACTGTTTTTT. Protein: CASSAYRVTNEKLFF. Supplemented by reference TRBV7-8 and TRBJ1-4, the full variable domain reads GAGVSQSPRYKVAKRGQDVALRCDPISGHVSLFWYQQALGQGPEFLTYFQNEAQLDKSGLPSDRFFAERPEGSVSTLKIQRTQQEDSAVYLCASSAYRVTNEKLFFGSGTQLSVL.

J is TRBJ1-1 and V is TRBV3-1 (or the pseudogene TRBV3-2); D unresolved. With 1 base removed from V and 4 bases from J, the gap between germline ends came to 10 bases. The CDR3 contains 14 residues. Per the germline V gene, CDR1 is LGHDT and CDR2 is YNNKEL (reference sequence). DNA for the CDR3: TGTGCCAGCAGCCAAGGTTCGGGGAGCACTGAAGCTTTCTTT. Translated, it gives CASSQGSGSTEAFF.

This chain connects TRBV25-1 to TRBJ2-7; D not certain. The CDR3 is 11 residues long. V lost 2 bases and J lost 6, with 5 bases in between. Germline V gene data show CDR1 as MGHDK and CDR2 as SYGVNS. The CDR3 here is CASSEVGEQYF. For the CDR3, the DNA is TGTGCCAGCAGTGAAGTCGGCGAGCAGTACTTC.

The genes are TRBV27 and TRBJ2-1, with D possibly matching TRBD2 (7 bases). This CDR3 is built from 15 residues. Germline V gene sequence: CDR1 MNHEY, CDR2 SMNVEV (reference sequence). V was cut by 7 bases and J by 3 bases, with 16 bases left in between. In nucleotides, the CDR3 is TGTGCCAGCAACAGGGTGGGACTACACTACAATGAGCAGTTCTTC. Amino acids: CASNRVGLHYNEQFF.

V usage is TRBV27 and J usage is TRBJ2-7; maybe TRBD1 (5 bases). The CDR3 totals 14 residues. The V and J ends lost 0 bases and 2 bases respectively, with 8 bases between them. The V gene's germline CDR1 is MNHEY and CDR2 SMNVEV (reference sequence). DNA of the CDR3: TGTGCCAGCAGTTTATCCTGGGGCGCCTACGAGCAGTACTTC. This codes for CASSLSWGAYEQYF.

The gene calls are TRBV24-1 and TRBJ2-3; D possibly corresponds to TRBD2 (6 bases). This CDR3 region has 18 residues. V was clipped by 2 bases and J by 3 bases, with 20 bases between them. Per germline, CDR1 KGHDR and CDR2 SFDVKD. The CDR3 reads CATSDSRPTRGWTDTQYF. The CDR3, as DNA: TGTGCCACCAGTGATTCGCGACCAACTCGGGGGTGGACAGATACGCAGTATTTT.

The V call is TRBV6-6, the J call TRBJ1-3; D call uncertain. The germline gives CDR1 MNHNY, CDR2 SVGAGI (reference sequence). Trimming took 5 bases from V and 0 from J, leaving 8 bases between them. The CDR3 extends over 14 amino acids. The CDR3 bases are TGTGCCAGCAGTCCAAGGAGCTCTGGAAACACCATATATTTT. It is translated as CASSPRSSGNTIYF.